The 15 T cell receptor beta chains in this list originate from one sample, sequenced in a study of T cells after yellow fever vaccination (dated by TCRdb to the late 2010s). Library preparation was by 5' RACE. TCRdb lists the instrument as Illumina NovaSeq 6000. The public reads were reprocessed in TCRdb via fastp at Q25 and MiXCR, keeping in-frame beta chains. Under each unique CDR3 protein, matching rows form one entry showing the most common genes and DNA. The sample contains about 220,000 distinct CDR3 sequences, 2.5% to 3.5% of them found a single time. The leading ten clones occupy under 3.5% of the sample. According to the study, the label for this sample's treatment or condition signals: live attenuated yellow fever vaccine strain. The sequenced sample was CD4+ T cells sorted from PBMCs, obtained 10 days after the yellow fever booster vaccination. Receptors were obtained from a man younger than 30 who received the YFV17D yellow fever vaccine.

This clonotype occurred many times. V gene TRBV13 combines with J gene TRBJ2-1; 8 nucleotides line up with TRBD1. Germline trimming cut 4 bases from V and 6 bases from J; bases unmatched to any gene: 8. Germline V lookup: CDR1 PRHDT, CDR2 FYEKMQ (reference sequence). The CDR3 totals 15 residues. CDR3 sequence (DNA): TGTGCCAGCAGCTCTCAGGGGGCGCGGGGCAATGAGCAGTTCTTC. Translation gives CASSSQGARGNEQFF.

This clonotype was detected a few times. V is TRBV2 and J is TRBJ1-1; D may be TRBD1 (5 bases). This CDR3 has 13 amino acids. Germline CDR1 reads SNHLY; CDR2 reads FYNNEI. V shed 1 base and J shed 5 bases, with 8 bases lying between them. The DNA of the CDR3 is TGTGCCAGCAGTGAAGGAGCAGGGACTGAAGCTTTCTTT. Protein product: CASSEGAGTEAFF.

The CDR3 region has the DNA TGTGCCACCGAGAGGGGCAGGGACCAGCCCCAGCATTTT. It specifies CATERGRDQPQHF. The chain joins TRBV7-9 to TRBJ1-5, with D tentatively TRBD1 (5 bases). Germline lookup yields CDR1 SEHNR and CDR2 FQNEAQ (reference sequence). Trimming shortened V by 10 bases and J by 7 bases, and 17 bases separated the two germline ends. CDR3 length: 13 residues.

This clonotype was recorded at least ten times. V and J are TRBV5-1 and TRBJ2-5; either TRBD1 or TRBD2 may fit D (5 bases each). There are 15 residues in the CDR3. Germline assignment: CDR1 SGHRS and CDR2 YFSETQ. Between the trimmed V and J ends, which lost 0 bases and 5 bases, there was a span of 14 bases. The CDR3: CASSLEQAGDETQYF. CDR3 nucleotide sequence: TGCGCCAGCAGCTTGGAACAGGCCGGGGACGAGACCCAGTACTTC.

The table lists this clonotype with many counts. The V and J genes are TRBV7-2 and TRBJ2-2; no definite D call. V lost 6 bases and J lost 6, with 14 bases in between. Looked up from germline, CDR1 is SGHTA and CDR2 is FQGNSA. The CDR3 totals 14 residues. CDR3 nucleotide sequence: TGTGCCAGCAGATACACCGCTGATGCCGGGGAGCTGTTTTTT. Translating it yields CASRYTADAGELFF. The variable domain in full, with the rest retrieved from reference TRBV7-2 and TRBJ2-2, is GAGVSQSPSNKVTEKGKDVELRCDPISGHTALYWYRQSLGQGLEFLIYFQGNSAPDKSGLPSDRFSAERTGGSVSTLTIQRTQQEDSAVYLCASRYTADAGELFFGEGSRLTVL.

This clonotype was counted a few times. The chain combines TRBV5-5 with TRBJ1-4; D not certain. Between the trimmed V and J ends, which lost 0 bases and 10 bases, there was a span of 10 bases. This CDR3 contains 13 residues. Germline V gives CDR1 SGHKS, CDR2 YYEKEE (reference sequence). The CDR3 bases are TGTGCCAGCAGCTTGGGAGACATGCGAAAACTGTTTTTT. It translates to CASSLGDMRKLFF.

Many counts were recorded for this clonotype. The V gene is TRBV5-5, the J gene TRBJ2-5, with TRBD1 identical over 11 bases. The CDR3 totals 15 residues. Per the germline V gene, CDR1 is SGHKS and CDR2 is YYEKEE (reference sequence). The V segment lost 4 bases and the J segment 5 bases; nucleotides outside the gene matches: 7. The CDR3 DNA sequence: TGTGCCAGCAGCGGTGGGACAGGGGGTATCGAGACCCAGTACTTC. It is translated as CASSGGTGGIETQYF.

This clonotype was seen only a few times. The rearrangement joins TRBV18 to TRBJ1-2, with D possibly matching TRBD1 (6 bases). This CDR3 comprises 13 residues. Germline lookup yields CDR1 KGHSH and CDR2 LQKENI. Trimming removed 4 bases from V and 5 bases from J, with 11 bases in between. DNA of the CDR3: TGTGCCAGCTCACAGACAGGTGTTTATGGCTACACCTTC. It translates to CASSQTGVYGYTF.

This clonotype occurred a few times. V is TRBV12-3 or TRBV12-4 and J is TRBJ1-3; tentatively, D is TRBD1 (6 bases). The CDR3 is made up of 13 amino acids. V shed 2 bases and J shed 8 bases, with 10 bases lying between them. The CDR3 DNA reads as TGTGCCAGCAGTTTAACCTCAGGGGACACCATATATTTT. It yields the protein CASSLTSGDTIYF.

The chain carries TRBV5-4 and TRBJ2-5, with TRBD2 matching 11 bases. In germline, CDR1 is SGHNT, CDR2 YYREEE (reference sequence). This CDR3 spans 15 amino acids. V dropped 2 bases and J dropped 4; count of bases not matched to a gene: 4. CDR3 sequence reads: CASSFSSGGRETQYF. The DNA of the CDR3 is TGTGCCAGCAGCTTCTCTAGCGGGGGGAGAGAGACCCAGTACTTC.

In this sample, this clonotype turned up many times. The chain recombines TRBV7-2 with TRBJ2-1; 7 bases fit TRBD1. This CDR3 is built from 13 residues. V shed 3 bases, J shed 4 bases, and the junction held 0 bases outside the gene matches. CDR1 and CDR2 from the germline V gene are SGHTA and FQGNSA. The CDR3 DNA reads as TGTGCCAGCAGCTTGGGACAGTACAATGAGCAGTTCTTC. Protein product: CASSLGQYNEQFF.

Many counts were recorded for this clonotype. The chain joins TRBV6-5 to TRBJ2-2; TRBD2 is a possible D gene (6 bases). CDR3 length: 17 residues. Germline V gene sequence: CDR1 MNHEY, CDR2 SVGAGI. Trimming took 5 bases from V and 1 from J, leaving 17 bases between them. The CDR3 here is CASSPGSGRRNTGELFF. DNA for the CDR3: TGTGCCAGCAGTCCTGGGTCCGGGAGACGGAACACCGGGGAGCTGTTTTTT.

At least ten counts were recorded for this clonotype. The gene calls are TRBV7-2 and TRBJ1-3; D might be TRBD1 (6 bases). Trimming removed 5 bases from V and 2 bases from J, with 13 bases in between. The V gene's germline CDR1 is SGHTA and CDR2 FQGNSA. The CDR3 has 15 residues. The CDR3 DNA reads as TGTGCCAGCAGCCAAGGACAGCCCGCTGGAAACACCATATATTTT. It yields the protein CASSQGQPAGNTIYF.

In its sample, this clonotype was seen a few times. Written as DNA, the CDR3 is TGTGCCAGCATCTTCCGTGGGGGTTCTGAGACCCAGTACTTC. Translated: CASIFRGGSETQYF. The chain has TRBV5-6 and TRBJ2-5; D possibly uses TRBD1 or TRBD2 (5 bases each). The CDR3 loop spans 14 amino acids. CDR1 SGHDT and CDR2 YYEEEE come from the germline V gene. V dropped 6 bases and J dropped 5 bases, with 17 bases sitting between them. Based on the CDR3 plus reference TRBV5-6 and TRBJ2-5, the full variable domain is DAGVTQSPTHLIKTRGQQVTLRCSPKSGHDTVSWYQQALGQGPQFIFQYYEEEERQRGNFPDRFSGHQFPNYSSELNVNALLLGDSALYLCASIFRGGSETQYFGPGTRLLVL.

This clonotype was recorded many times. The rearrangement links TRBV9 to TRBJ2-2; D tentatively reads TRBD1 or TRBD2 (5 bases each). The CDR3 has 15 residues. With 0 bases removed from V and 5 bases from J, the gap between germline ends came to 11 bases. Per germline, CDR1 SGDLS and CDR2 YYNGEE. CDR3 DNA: TGTGCCAGCAGCGTAGGAGGGGCCGGGACCGGGGAGCTGTTTTTT. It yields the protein CASSVGGAGTGELFF.